Given below is one T cell receptor (beta chain) in context. Via CD45RO/CCR7/CD25/CD127/CD95/CD27, cells of the CD4+ naive, central memory, regulatory and stem cell-like memory subsets were sorted. Expressed TCRB transcripts were sequenced, since all the RNA that had been isolated was reverse transcribed. Method: immunoSEQ multiplex PCR; TCRdb's copy keeps in-frame clones and lacks some. The sample includes around 190,000 clones, roughly an eighth seen only once; the top ten take 0.62%. This record belongs to a study of beta chain features in type 1 diabetes. V was clipped by 5 bases and J by 0 bases, with 11 bases between them. The CDR3 is made up of 15 amino acids. Looked up from germline, CDR1 is SGHTA and CDR2 is FQGNSA.

Sequencing was carried out using central memory CD4+ T cells from blood. The origin of this receptor is a woman aged 18 to 35 in good health. V usage is TRBV7-2 and J usage is TRBJ2-1; D remains unclear. DNA for the CDR3: TGTGCCAGCAGCGCCAGAAAAAGCTCCTACAATGAGCAGTTCTTC. As protein: CASSARKSSYNEQFF.